This TCR beta chain was retrieved from a study of control samples from healthy donors and cancer patients. Sequenced by immunoSEQ multiplex PCR; TCRdb stores in-frame clones only, minus some. The repertoire holds about 120,000 clones, with 75% to 90% as singletons. CDR3 length: 16 amino acids. The trim removed 5 bases at V and 5 bases at J, leaving 12 bases unmatched. Germline-derived CDR1 and CDR2 are MNHNY and SVGAGI (reference sequence). What was sequenced was PBMCs. The chain has TRBV6-6 and TRBJ1-5, with 7 positions matching TRBD1. The clonotype was recovered from a woman between 45 and 65 years old with colorectal cancer. In DNA form, the CDR3 reads TGTGCCAGCAGTAAACGCCCAGGGGGAGCGGATCAGCCCCAGCATTTT. It specifies CASSKRPGGADQPQHF.